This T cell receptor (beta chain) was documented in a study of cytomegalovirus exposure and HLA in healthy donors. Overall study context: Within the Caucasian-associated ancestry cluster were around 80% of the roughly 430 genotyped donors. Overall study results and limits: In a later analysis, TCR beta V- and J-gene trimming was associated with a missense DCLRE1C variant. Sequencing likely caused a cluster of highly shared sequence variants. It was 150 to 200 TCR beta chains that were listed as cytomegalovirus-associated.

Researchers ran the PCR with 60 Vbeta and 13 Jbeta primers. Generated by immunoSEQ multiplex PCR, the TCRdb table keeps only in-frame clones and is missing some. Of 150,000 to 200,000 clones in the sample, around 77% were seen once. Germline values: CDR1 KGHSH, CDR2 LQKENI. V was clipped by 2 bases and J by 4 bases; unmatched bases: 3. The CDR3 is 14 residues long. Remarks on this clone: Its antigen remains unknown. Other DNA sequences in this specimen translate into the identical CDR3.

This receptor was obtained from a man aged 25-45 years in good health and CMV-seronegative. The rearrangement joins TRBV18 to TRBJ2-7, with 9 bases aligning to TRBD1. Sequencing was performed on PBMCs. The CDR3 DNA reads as TGTGCCAGCTCACCAGGGACAGGGACTTACGAGCAGTACTTC. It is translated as CASSPGTGTYEQYF.